The 17 T cell receptor beta chains below all came from one sample that was sequenced in a study of cytomegalovirus exposure and HLA in healthy donors. 13 Jbeta primers and 60 Vbeta primers were used for the PCR. Clones were sequenced by immunoSEQ multiplex PCR, and TCRdb holds only the in-frame ones, with some missing. The profile covers about 190,000 clones, with approximately 80% appearing a single time and over 12% taken by the ten largest. Sequenced sample: PBMCs. These receptors originate from a woman aged 25 to 45 in good health and CMV-seropositive.

V gene TRBV5-6 combines with J gene TRBJ2-7, with TRBD2 as a possible D gene (5 bases). Germline V CDR1 and CDR2: SGHDT, YYEEEE. V lost 0 bases, J lost 6 bases, and 10 bases lay in between. This CDR3 region has 13 residues. This chain's CDR3 is CASSLELASEQYF. CDR3 coding DNA: TGTGCCAGCAGCTTGGAGCTAGCCTCCGAGCAGTACTTC.

The chain joins TRBV9 to TRBJ2-1; TRBD2 aligns across 8 bases. CDR1 is SGDLS and CDR2 is YYNGEE in the germline V gene. With 3 bases clipped from V and 6 bases from J, the junction kept 8 bases outside the gene matches. The CDR3 is 15 amino acids. The CDR3 nucleotides read TGTGCCAGCAGCGCCGAGGCCACTAGCGGCAATGAGCAGTTCTTC. It specifies CASSAEATSGNEQFF.

The chain uses TRBV7-2 and TRBJ2-5; no firm D call. Looked up from germline, CDR1 is SGHTA and CDR2 is FQGNSA. V was shortened by 5 bases and J by 5 bases, with 15 bases between the two germline ends. CDR3 length equals 14 residues. This CDR3 is CASSTAVPRETQYF. The CDR3 nucleotides are TGTGCCAGCAGCACCGCCGTGCCCCGGGAGACCCAGTACTTC. Using reference TRBV7-2 and TRBJ2-5 for the parts outside the CDR3, the full variable domain is GAGVSQSPSNKVTEKGKDVELRCDPISGHTALYWYRQSLGQGLEFLIYFQGNSAPDKSGLPSDRFSAERTGGSVSTLTIQRTQQEDSAVYLCASSTAVPRETQYFGPGTRLLVL.

As DNA, the CDR3 is TGTGCCTGGAGTGTACGTCGAGTTAACTATGGCTACACCTTC. Protein sequence: CAWSVRRVNYGYTF. The V and J genes are TRBV30 and TRBJ1-2; D gene unclear. CDR3 size: 14 residues. V was pared by 0 bases and J by 1 base, with 9 bases between. The V gene's germline CDR1 is GTSNPN and CDR2 SVGIG (reference sequence).

The genes are TRBV5-1 and TRBJ2-2; D gene ambiguous. V was cut by 2 bases and J by 8 bases, with 10 bases left in between. The CDR3 has 13 residues. Germline loops: CDR1 SGHRS, CDR2 YFSETQ. The chain's CDR3 is CASSFSGFGELFF. In DNA, the CDR3 is TGCGCCAGCAGCTTTTCAGGTTTTGGGGAGCTGTTTTTT.

J is TRBJ2-5 and V is TRBV30; D gene unclear. Near its end, the DNA agrees better with TRBJ2-7, so the J call may be wrong. Looked up from germline, CDR1 is GTSNPN and CDR2 is SVGIG (reference sequence). The CDR3 extends over 13 amino acids. The CDR3 bases are TGTGCCTGGAGTGCTGGCGGAGTCTACGAGCAGTACTTC. Protein product: CAWSAGGVYEQYF.

This clone was observed a handful of times. V and J are TRBV29-1 and TRBJ1-2, with TRBD1 matching over 8 bases. Germline CDR1 and CDR2: SQVTM and ANQGSEA. With 6 bases clipped from V and 3 bases from J, the junction kept 3 bases outside the gene matches. This CDR3 has 12 amino acids. For the CDR3, the DNA is TGCAGCGTGGACAGGGATTACTATGGCTACACCTTC. Translated, it gives CSVDRDYYGYTF.

This clone was seen just once. The chain recombines TRBV7-6 with TRBJ2-7; 7 bases are shared with TRBD2. CDR1 SGHVS and CDR2 FNYEAQ come from the germline V gene. Unmatched junction bases numbered 1, after V lost 2 bases and J lost 6 bases. The CDR3 covers 12 residues. The CDR3 sequence: CASSLPGGEQYF. CDR3 coding DNA: TGTGCCAGCAGCTTACCGGGAGGCGAGCAGTACTTC.

V usage is TRBV30 and J usage is TRBJ1-6, with a possible D match to TRBD1 (6 bases). CDR1 and CDR2 (germline): GTSNPN, SVGIG (reference sequence). The V end lost 3 bases, the J end lost 9 bases, and 21 bases lay between the germline ends. This CDR3 comprises 16 residues. CDR3 sequence (DNA): TGTGCCTGGAGACCACCTCAGACAGGTGCAGGTTCACCCCTCCACTTT. As protein: CAWRPPQTGAGSPLHF.

The V gene is TRBV11-2, the J gene TRBJ2-1; D perhaps matches TRBD2 (6 bases). Germline CDR1 reads SGHAT; CDR2 reads FQNNGV. Trimming took 5 bases from V and 0 from J, leaving 14 bases between them. The length of the CDR3 is 16 residues. This chain's CDR3 is CASSLRSGYSYNEQFF. CDR3 bases: TGTGCCAGCAGCCTCCGGAGCGGGTACTCCTACAATGAGCAGTTCTTC.

This clone showed up just a few times. This chain uses TRBV5-1 with TRBJ2-1; 7 bases fit TRBD1. This CDR3 is 14 amino acids long. Trimming cost V 4 bases and J 3 bases; bases outside gene matches: 4. Germline CDR1 is SGHRS and CDR2 is YFSETQ. DNA of the CDR3: TGCGCCAGCAGCCCCGGGACAGTCTACAATGAGCAGTTCTTC. This translates into CASSPGTVYNEQFF.

The chain is built from TRBV28 and TRBJ2-1; 7 nucleotides match TRBD2. The CDR3 runs to 17 residues. Germline V gene data show CDR1 as MDHEN and CDR2 as SYDVKM. Trimming cost V 5 bases and J 0 bases; bases outside gene matches: 10. CDR3: CASSPATSWSSYNEQFF. The CDR3 DNA follows: TGTGCCAGCAGTCCGGCGACTAGCTGGAGCTCCTACAATGAGCAGTTCTTC.

The chain uses TRBV5-1 and TRBJ2-1, with 7 bases that match TRBD1. Germline loops: CDR1 SGHRS, CDR2 YFSETQ. V gave up 8 bases and J gave up 4 bases; unmatched junction bases: 9. This CDR3 is built from 14 residues. CDR3 nucleotide sequence: TGCGCCAGTAATCCGGGACAGCATTACAATGAGCAGTTCTTC. The encoded protein is CASNPGQHYNEQFF.

This clone was seen only once. The genes are TRBV7-8 and TRBJ2-1; 7 bases map to TRBD1. CDR3 length: 14 residues. V trimming: 1 base; J trimming: 8 bases; junction bases outside the gene matches: 5. The germline CDR1 and CDR2 sequences are SGHVS and FQNEAQ. CDR3 sequence (DNA): TGTGCCAGCAGCTTAGAACAGGGGATCGATGAGCAGTTCTTC. This gives the protein CASSLEQGIDEQFF.

This chain connects TRBV11-2 to TRBJ2-7, with 8 bases that match TRBD1. Germline V gives CDR1 SGHAT, CDR2 FQNNGV. The CDR3 covers 15 residues. J lost 3 bases, V lost 5 bases, and 9 bases had no gene match. The CDR3 DNA reads TGTGCCAGCAGCATCTCGACAGGGGAAATCTACGAGCAGTACTTC. This translates into CASSISTGEIYEQYF.

This clone was seen just once. This chain uses TRBV28 with TRBJ1-1, with 9 positions matching TRBD1. The length of the CDR3 is 15 residues. The junction had 8 bases not matched to a gene; V was cut back by 5 bases and J by 4 bases. Germline CDR1 and CDR2: MDHEN and SYDVKM. The CDR3 bases are TGTGCCAGCAGTACACCCGGACAGGGGCGCACTGAAGCTTTCTTT. Protein product: CASSTPGQGRTEAFF.

The chain is built from TRBV19 and TRBJ2-7; 7 bases match TRBD2. The V gene's germline CDR1 is LNHDA and CDR2 SQIVND (reference sequence). J gave up 8 bases and V 1 base, and 2 bases lay outside the gene matches. This CDR3 comprises 12 residues. This chain's CDR3 is CASSIGEGKQYF. In DNA, the CDR3 is TGTGCCAGTAGTATAGGGGAGGGGAAGCAGTACTTC.